Listed below are T cell receptor beta chains from one sample, sequenced in a study of human T cells and chemical hapten exposure. TCRdb redid the calling of the RACE reads with MiXCR, one entry per CDR3 protein. The sample lists 330,000 or so distinct CDR3 sequences; around 6% were seen once. Sequencing was performed on whole blood, taken in connection with sensitization to the hapten diphenylcyclopropenone (DPC). The receptor set was obtained from a woman under 30 with alopecia areata. Some clones in this sample may be carry-over from other donors' samples. Each CDR3 is given with its conserved first and last residue. The D gene is left open where the match is weak. The size field is filled for only some rows; it gives once, few, many or a size class.

TRBV6-2/TRBV6-3	TRBJ1-5	many	-	15	CASSPGEVGNQPQHF	TGTGCCAGCAGCCCCGGGGAGGTCGGCAATCAGCCCCAGCATTTT
TRBV13	TRBJ1-5	many	-	12	CASSYSDQPQHF	TGTGCCAGCAGCTACAGTGATCAGCCCCAGCATTTT
TRBV15	TRBJ2-4	few	-	18	CATSRDRGGRDGPDIQYF	TGTGCCACCAGCAGAGATAGGGGGGGGCGCGATGGTCCAGACATTCAGTACTTC
TRBV6-6	TRBJ2-4	few	-	14	CASRRTLAKNIQYF	TGTGCCAGCAGACGCACACTAGCCAAAAACATTCAGTACTTC
TRBV7-9	TRBJ1-1	many	TRBD1	13	CASRTGQNTEAFF	TGTGCCAGCAGGACAGGGCAGAACACTGAAGCTTTCTTT
TRBV25-1	TRBJ1-6	many	TRBD1	16	CASSGTGTGREAPLHF	TGTGCCAGCAGTGGAACCGGGACAGGGAGGGAGGCACCCCTCCACTTT
TRBV9	TRBJ1-4	many	-	15	CASSYGQTLDEKLFF	TGTGCCAGCAGCTATGGACAGACTCTTGATGAAAAACTGTTTTTT
TRBV7-3	TRBJ2-1	few	-	14	CASSLAGPGDEQFF	TGTGCCAGCAGCTTAGCGGGGCCTGGGGATGAGCAGTTCTTC
TRBV7-8	TRBJ1-5	many	-	14	CASSLDGGVQPQHF	TGTGCCAGCAGCTTAGATGGGGGGGTTCAGCCCCAGCATTTT
TRBV20-1	TRBJ2-3	medium-sized	TRBD2	16	CSALASGGAETDTQYF	TGCAGTGCCCTGGCTAGCGGGGGGGCTGAAACAGATACGCAGTATTTT
TRBV6-5	TRBJ2-7	-	-	14	CASSYTTGSVEQYF	TGTGCCAGCAGTTACACGACTGGATCAGTCGAGCAGTACTTC
TRBV7-9	TRBJ1-4	many	-	15	CASSMSGTWNEKLFF	TGTGCCAGCAGCATGTCCGGGACATGGAATGAAAAACTGTTTTTT
TRBV6-6	TRBJ2-2	many	-	14	CASSSSGYTGELFF	TGTGCCAGCAGTTCGTCAGGGTACACCGGGGAGCTGTTTTTT
TRBV7-2	TRBJ1-4	-	-	15	CASSLTGAWDEKLFF	TGTGCCAGCAGCTTGACAGGCGCTTGGGATGAAAAACTGTTTTTT
TRBV6-5	TRBJ2-3	few	TRBD2	16	CASSKGRGGATDTQYF	TGTGCCAGCAGTAAAGGGCGGGGGGGCGCGACAGATACGCAGTATTTT
TRBV18	TRBJ1-5	many	TRBD1	13	CASSDRGQQPQHF	TGTGCCAGCTCCGACCGGGGACAGCAGCCCCAGCATTTT
TRBV3-1	TRBJ2-7	-	TRBD2	15	CASSHRLAGAYEQYF	TGTGCCAGCAGCCACAGACTAGCGGGGGCCTACGAGCAGTACTTC
TRBV27	TRBJ2-1	-	-	14	CASSLTPPYNEQFF	TGTGCCAGCAGTTTGACACCGCCCTACAATGAGCAGTTCTTC
TRBV10-3	TRBJ2-5	many	TRBD1	14	CAIKSDREGETQYF	TGTGCCATCAAATCGGACAGGGAAGGAGAGACCCAGTACTTC
TRBV29-1	TRBJ1-1	many	TRBD1	13	CSVKRQGNTEAFF	TGCAGCGTTAAAAGACAGGGGAACACTGAAGCTTTCTTT
TRBV12-5	TRBJ1-1	-	-	14	CASGLVGGRTEAFF	TGTGCTAGTGGTTTGGTAGGGGGTAGGACTGAAGCTTTCTTT
TRBV5-4	TRBJ2-5	-	TRBD2	17	CASSQGLAGGSGETQYF	TGTGCCAGCAGCCAGGGACTAGCGGGGGGATCAGGAGAGACCCAGTACTTC
TRBV25-1	TRBJ2-3	-	-	13	CASSRLATDTQYF	TGTGCCAGCAGTCGGCTAGCCACAGATACGCAGTATTTT
TRBV10-3	TRBJ1-5	many	-	14	CAISESGGNQPQHF	TGTGCCATCAGTGAGTCTGGAGGGAATCAGCCCCAGCATTTT
TRBV6-5	TRBJ1-1	-	TRBD1	14	CASTKTGFRTEAFF	TGTGCCAGCACCAAGACAGGGTTTCGCACTGAAGCTTTCTTT
TRBV6-5	TRBJ1-2	many	-	15	CASAFRQEFDYGYTF	TGTGCCAGCGCGTTTCGACAGGAATTTGACTATGGCTACACCTTC
TRBV14	TRBJ2-3	-	-	15	CASRGGPTSTDTQYF	TGTGCCAGCAGAGGGGGTCCTACTAGCACAGATACGCAGTATTTT
TRBV5-6	TRBJ1-5	-	-	13	CASSRLEDQPQHF	TGTGCCAGCAGCCGACTCGAAGATCAGCCCCAGCATTTT
TRBV29-1	TRBJ2-2	few	-	12	CSVGFVSGELFF	TGCAGCGTTGGATTTGTTTCCGGGGAGCTGTTTTTT
TRBV6-5	TRBJ2-3	-	TRBD2	15	CASSQLAGGADTQYF	TGTGCCAGCAGTCAACTAGCGGGGGGGGCAGATACGCAGTATTTT
TRBV6-5	TRBJ1-2	many	-	14	CASSYGRVGYGYTF	TGTGCCAGCAGTTACGGCAGGGTTGGCTATGGCTACACCTTC
TRBV4-2	TRBJ1-1	-	-	16	CASSQEGVQYSPEAFF	TGTGCCAGCAGCCAAGAAGGGGTTCAGTATTCCCCTGAAGCTTTCTTT
TRBV3-1	TRBJ2-2	-	-	14	CASSPAWGTGELFF	TGTGCCAGCAGCCCAGCGTGGGGAACCGGGGAGCTGTTTTTT
TRBV20-1	TRBJ1-6	many	-	18	CSASGGGPLSDSNSPLHF	TGCAGTGCTAGCGGGGGGGGCCCGTTAAGTGATAGTAATTCACCCCTCCACTTT
TRBV29-1	TRBJ1-1	-	-	10	CSVGHTEAFF	TGCAGCGTTGGACACACTGAAGCTTTCTTT
TRBV6-6	TRBJ2-3	-	-	12	CACTGETDTQYF	TGTGCCTGCACCGGGGAAACAGATACGCAGTATTTT
TRBV7-9	TRBJ2-7	few	-	12	CASSDGAYEQYF	TGTGCCAGCAGCGACGGGGCCTACGAGCAGTACTTC
TRBV4-1	TRBJ2-7	few	-	15	CASSQDDPDTYEQYF	TGCGCCAGCAGCCAAGATGATCCGGACACCTACGAGCAGTACTTC
TRBV6-5	TRBJ1-2	-	TRBD1	14	CASRSPGTVYGYTF	TGTGCCAGCAGAAGTCCCGGGACAGTCTATGGCTACACCTTC
TRBV20-1	TRBJ2-7	-	-	15	CSAPPAGSISYEQYF	TGCAGTGCCCCCCCGGCGGGGTCTATCTCCTACGAGCAGTACTTC
TRBV4-3	TRBJ2-7	many	-	13	CASSHLRKDEQYF	TGCGCCAGCAGCCACCTCCGGAAGGACGAGCAGTACTTC
TRBV6-5	TRBJ2-1	many	TRBD2	21	CASSYSLPQRGVISSYNEQFF	TGTGCCAGCAGTTACTCCCTGCCACAGCGGGGGGTAATAAGCTCCTACAATGAGCAGTTCTTC
TRBV10-3	TRBJ2-3	-	-	14	CAISERQSTDTQYF	TGTGCCATCAGTGAGAGGCAGAGCACAGATACGCAGTATTTT
TRBV20-1	TRBJ1-6	few	TRBD1	13	CSAGGQGNSPLHF	TGCAGTGCGGGGGGACAGGGAAATTCACCCCTCCACTTT
TRBV11-2	TRBJ2-1	-	-	16	CASSFIRRAGPREQFF	TGTGCCAGCAGCTTCATCCGGCGGGCCGGCCCTAGGGAGCAGTTCTTC
TRBV7-9	TRBJ1-6	many	-	20	CASTRATGIGWTSYNSPLHF	TGTGCCAGCACCCGCGCCACAGGGATAGGATGGACCTCCTATAATTCACCCCTCCACTTT
TRBV27	TRBJ1-1	-	-	11	CASSFYTEAFF	TGTGCCAGCAGTTTTTACACTGAAGCTTTCTTT
TRBV4-1	TRBJ1-1	many	-	14	CASSITGQNTEAFF	TGCGCCAGCAGCATTACAGGACAAAACACTGAAGCTTTCTTT
TRBV28	TRBJ2-3	few	TRBD2	11	CASRTGTSVHF	TGTGCCAGCAGAACCGGGACTAGCGTCCATTTT
TRBV7-9	TRBJ1-2	-	TRBD1	14	CASSLGLTGYGYTF	TGTGCCAGCAGCCTAGGTTTGACAGGGTATGGCTACACCTTC
TRBV7-2	TRBJ1-1	many	-	13	CASSLDSFTEAFF	TGTGCCAGCAGCTTAGACTCTTTCACTGAAGCTTTCTTT
TRBV28	TRBJ1-1	few	-	15	CASSLSPEANTEAFF	TGTGCCAGCAGTTTATCCCCCGAGGCGAACACTGAAGCTTTCTTT
TRBV7-3	TRBJ2-3	-	-	13	CASSPVERDTQYF	TGTGCCAGCAGCCCCGTCGAACGGGATACGCAGTATTTT
TRBV28	TRBJ2-3	many	-	13	CASIGGASDTQYF	TGTGCCAGCATAGGGGGGGCCTCAGATACGCAGTATTTT
TRBV5-6	TRBJ2-3	-	-	15	CASSLMARSTDTQYF	TGTGCCAGCAGCTTGATGGCCCGGAGCACAGATACGCAGTATTTT
TRBV5-4	TRBJ2-3	few	-	15	CASSPEDYPTDTQYF	TGTGCCAGCAGCCCGGAAGACTACCCCACAGATACGCAGTATTTT
TRBV29-1	TRBJ1-2	many	-	13	CSVEDQGIYGYTF	TGCAGCGTTGAAGATCAAGGGATCTATGGCTACACCTTC
TRBV12-3/TRBV12-4	TRBJ2-5	-	-	16	CASSYAGQSSQETQYF	TGTGCCAGCAGCTACGCAGGACAGTCTTCACAAGAGACCCAGTACTTC
TRBV5-4	TRBJ2-3	-	TRBD2	14	CASSFSRLARTQYF	TGTGCCAGCAGCTTTAGTCGACTAGCACGTACGCAGTATTTT